These 25 T cell receptor beta chains were all obtained from the same sample, sequenced in a study of PD-1 blockade in mismatch repair-deficient tumors. Produced via immunoSEQ multiplex PCR; TCRdb's table is partial and in-frame only. The table shows some 130,000 clones, with around nine tenths occurring only once. The starting material was peripheral blood, obtained 70 to 72 weeks after starting pembrolizumab. The origin of the receptors is an adult with mismatch repair-deficient cancer.

This clone was detected once. The chain recombines TRBV27 with TRBJ1-2, with TRBD1 as a possible D gene (5 bases). The CDR3 has 14 residues. The V end was cut by 5 bases, the J end by 11 bases, with 21 bases between. From germline, CDR1 is MNHEY and CDR2 SMNVEV (reference sequence). This CDR3 reads CASSLTGTMARYTF. CDR3 in DNA: TGTGCCAGCAGTCTGACCGGGACGATGGCGAGGTACACCTTC.

This chain joins TRBV19 and TRBJ2-2; weak D call: TRBD1 (6 bases). V was clipped by 5 bases and J by 4 bases, with 14 bases between them. The CDR3 consists of 15 residues. Germline values: CDR1 LNHDA, CDR2 SQIVND (reference sequence). CDR3 amino acids: CASSLTGSGTGELFF. The DNA of the CDR3 is TGTGCCAGTAGTCTCACAGGGAGCGGCACCGGGGAGCTGTTTTTT. The variable domain in full, completed from reference TRBV19 and TRBJ2-2, reads DGGITQSPKYLFRKEGQNVTLSCEQNLNHDAMYWYRQDPGQGLRLIYYSQIVNDFQKGDIAEGYSVSREKKESFPLTVTSAQKNPTAFYLCASSLTGSGTGELFFGEGSRLTVL.

The gene calls are TRBV15 and TRBJ1-4, with D possibly matching TRBD1 (5 bases). The germline V and J ends were trimmed by 0 bases and 7 bases, with 21 bases remaining between them. The CDR3 sequence is 18 residues long. Germline V gene sequence: CDR1 LNHNV, CDR2 YYDKDF (reference sequence). The CDR3 here is CATSRERPGTAFGEKLFF. CDR3 bases: TGTGCCACCAGCAGAGAACGCCCTGGGACGGCCTTTGGTGAAAAACTGTTTTTT.

The rearrangement links TRBV10-3 to TRBJ2-1; 10 bases line up with TRBD2. Germline CDR1 is ENHRY and CDR2 is SYGVKD. Losses at the gene ends were 10 bases for V and 9 bases for J; bases not matched to a gene: 15. The CDR3 has 15 residues. This chain's CDR3 is CATNAGTSDSSEQFF. CDR3 DNA sequence: TGTGCCACCAACGCGGGGACTAGCGATTCCAGTGAGCAGTTCTTC.

V usage is TRBV5-6 and J usage is TRBJ1-1, with a possible D match to TRBD1 (5 bases). V dropped 4 bases and J dropped 6 bases, with 22 bases sitting between them. Germline CDR1 reads SGHDT; CDR2 reads YYEEEE. The CDR3 spans 16 residues. The CDR3 spells CASSEQGWGLLPEAFF. CDR3 sequence (DNA): TGTGCCAGCAGCGAGCAGGGTTGGGGATTGTTGCCTGAAGCTTTCTTT.

CDR3 sequence (DNA): TGTGCCAGCAGCTTTAGACTAGCGGGCCTCAGCGCAGATACGCAGTATTTT. This gives the protein CASSFRLAGLSADTQYF. The V and J genes are TRBV5-4 and TRBJ2-3, with 10 bases lining up with TRBD2. Trimming took 2 bases from V and 4 from J; bases not matched to a gene: 10. Per the germline V gene, CDR1 is SGHNT and CDR2 is YYREEE (reference sequence). This CDR3 is built from 17 residues.

This clone was detected a few times. The chain has TRBV28 and TRBJ1-5, with unresolved D. The CDR3 length is 12 residues. V lost 4 bases to trimming and J lost 1 base, with 2 bases between them. Germline V CDR1 and CDR2: MDHEN, SYDVKM. The CDR3 here is CASSWSNQPQHF. The CDR3 DNA follows: TGTGCCAGCAGTTGGAGCAATCAGCCCCAGCATTTT.

The rearrangement joins TRBV11-1 to TRBJ2-7, with D tentatively TRBD2 (6 bases). Trimming took 1 base from V and 3 from J, leaving 10 bases between them. Germline-derived CDR1 and CDR2 are SGHAT and FQDESV (reference sequence). This CDR3 comprises 14 residues. The CDR3 coding sequence is TGTGCCAGCAGCTTAGAACGGGGGATCTACGAGCAGTACTTC. Translated, it gives CASSLERGIYEQYF. The variable domain in full, completed from reference TRBV11-1 and TRBJ2-7, reads EAEVAQSPRYKITEKSQAVAFWCDPISGHATLYWYRQILGQGPELLVQFQDESVVDDSQLPKDRFSAERLKGVDSTLKIQPAELGDSAMYLCASSLERGIYEQYFGPGTRLTVT.

This chain uses TRBV9 with TRBJ2-1, with D possibly matching TRBD2 (5 bases). Germline V gene lookup returns CDR1 SGDLS and CDR2 YYNGEE. CDR3 length: 16 residues. Trimming took off 3 bases at V and 2 bases at J, with 15 bases between the two ends. CDR3 DNA sequence: TGTGCCAGCAGCGCCCAGGCCGGGATCGCCTACAATGAGCAGTTCTTC. Protein product: CASSAQAGIAYNEQFF.

In DNA, the CDR3 is TGTGCCAGCAGCGTAGGGGATAGGGAGATCAATGAAAAACTGTTTTTT. Protein: CASSVGDREINEKLFF. V is TRBV9 and J is TRBJ1-4, with D hard to call. The germline gives CDR1 SGDLS, CDR2 YYNGEE. There are 16 residues in the CDR3. The V end was cut by 0 bases, the J end by 5 bases, with 14 bases between.

This sequence joins TRBV27 and TRBJ2-7; D might be TRBD1 (6 bases). The CDR3 has 11 residues. The V gene lost 7 bases and the J gene lost 5 bases, with 9 bases spanning the gap. CDR1 and CDR2 from the germline V gene are MNHEY and SMNVEV (reference sequence). CDR3 bases: TGTGCCAGCAACCAGGGGAACGAGCAGTACTTC. This codes for CASNQGNEQYF.

The chain is built from TRBV11-2 and TRBJ2-5; the match to TRBD1 covers 8 bases. This CDR3 is 15 amino acids long. V gave up 4 bases and J gave up 2 bases; unmatched junction bases: 6. Germline V gene sequence: CDR1 SGHAT, CDR2 FQNNGV. The CDR3 loop is CASSYPGQVQETQYF. CDR3 DNA: TGTGCCAGCAGCTACCCGGGACAGGTGCAAGAGACCCAGTACTTC.

The chain couples TRBV11-2 to TRBJ2-7; D is undetermined. CDR3 length: 17 amino acids. Germline V gene lookup returns CDR1 SGHAT and CDR2 FQNNGV. V gave up 4 bases and J gave up 0 bases, with 19 bases separating them. The CDR3 DNA reads TGTGCCAGCAGCTCCGCAGGTCGCGGTGTTCACTCCTACGAGCAGTACTTC. This codes for CASSSAGRGVHSYEQYF.

The chain has TRBV10-3 and TRBJ2-7; 9 positions agree with TRBD1. The CDR3 spans 15 residues. V gave up 3 bases and J gave up 0 bases; unmatched junction bases: 3. CDR1 and CDR2 from the germline V gene are ENHRY and SYGVKD. DNA of the CDR3: TGTGCCATCAGTGATGAGGGACAGGGCTCCTACGAGCAGTACTTC. Its protein is CAISDEGQGSYEQYF.

The chain links TRBV6-5 to TRBJ2-5; tentative D call: TRBD2 (5 bases). There are 15 residues in the CDR3. V lost 5 bases, J lost 5 bases, and 18 bases lay in between. Germline loops: CDR1 MNHEY, CDR2 SVGAGI. The CDR3 loop is CASSTDGGVGETQYF. As DNA, the CDR3 is TGTGCCAGCAGTACTGACGGAGGCGTCGGGGAGACCCAGTACTTC.

J is TRBJ2-2 and V is TRBV28; D uncertain. The germline V gene has CDR1 MDHEN and CDR2 SYDVKM. V shed 5 bases and J shed 2 bases, with 21 bases lying between them. The CDR3 has 18 amino acids. Written as DNA, the CDR3 is TGTGCCAGCAGTAACTACGGCCTTTGGCGGCGAAACACCGGGGAGCTGTTTTTT. As protein: CASSNYGLWRRNTGELFF.

J is TRBJ2-7 and V is TRBV9; TRBD1 matches at 8 bases. The CDR3 has 14 amino acids. The trim removed 1 base at V and 6 bases at J, leaving 6 bases unmatched. Germline CDR1 SGDLS, CDR2 YYNGEE. CDR3 DNA sequence: TGTGCCAGCAGCGTACCTAGGACAGGGTGCGAGCAGTACTTC. Protein sequence: CASSVPRTGCEQYF.

The V call is TRBV7-8, the J call TRBJ2-4, with TRBD2 matching 9 bases. CDR1 is SGHVS, CDR2 FQNEAQ, per germline. The V gene end was trimmed by 3 bases and the J gene end by 7 bases; junction bases not matched to a gene: 13. CDR3 length equals 17 residues. CDR3 DNA sequence: TGTGCCAGCAGCTTCGAGTTAGCGGGAGTGGGGGTGAACATTCAGTACTTC. It codes for CASSFELAGVGVNIQYF.

This chain links TRBV9 with TRBJ2-1; D call uncertain. This CDR3 is built from 12 residues. The germline CDR1 and CDR2 sequences are SGDLS and YYNGEE. The V end was cut by 0 bases, the J end by 8 bases, with 6 bases between. In DNA, the CDR3 is TGTGCCAGCAGCGTAGTAACCGATGAGCAGTTCTTC. Protein sequence: CASSVVTDEQFF.

The V and J genes are TRBV28 and TRBJ2-7; D may be TRBD1 or TRBD2 (6 bases each). Germline loops: CDR1 MDHEN, CDR2 SYDVKM. Trimming pared 5 bases from V and 4 bases from J, leaving 18 bases between. The CDR3 loop spans 15 amino acids. The CDR3 DNA reads as TGTGCCAGCAGTCTCTGGAGGGGGGCTGGGTACGAGCAGTACTTC. Its protein is CASSLWRGAGYEQYF.

V is TRBV5-4 and J is TRBJ2-7, with TRBD2 matching over 10 bases. The CDR3 contains 17 residues. With 3 bases clipped from V and 1 base from J, the junction kept 10 bases outside the gene matches. The germline CDR1 and CDR2 sequences are SGHNT and YYREEE (reference sequence). CDR3 loop: CASSSPSGRAGSYEQYF. The DNA for the CDR3 is TGTGCCAGCAGCTCTCCAAGCGGGAGGGCCGGGTCCTACGAGCAGTACTTC.

The V gene is TRBV30, the J gene TRBJ2-7, with TRBD2 matching 10 bases. Germline lookup yields CDR1 GTSNPN and CDR2 SVGIG (reference sequence). With 5 bases clipped from V and 1 base from J, the junction kept 8 bases outside the gene matches. The CDR3 loop spans 15 amino acids. This CDR3 reads CAWSELAGVSYEQYF. DNA for the CDR3: TGTGCCTGGTCCGAGCTAGCGGGGGTTTCCTACGAGCAGTACTTC.

This chain links TRBV5-1 with TRBJ1-4; a possible D gene is TRBD1 (5 bases). The CDR3 covers 17 residues. Trimming removed 3 bases at V and 4 bases at J, with 19 bases between. From germline, CDR1 is SGHRS and CDR2 YFSETQ. CDR3 protein: CASSYEGLETINEKLFF. CDR3 nucleotides: TGCGCCAGCAGCTACGAGGGACTGGAAACGATTAATGAAAAACTGTTTTTT.

The rearrangement uses TRBV28 and TRBJ2-6; D is undetermined. V lost 3 bases and J 0 bases, leaving 6 bases between the germline ends. Germline lookup yields CDR1 MDHEN and CDR2 SYDVKM. The CDR3 covers 15 residues. CDR3 sequence reads: CASSFGSSGANVLTF. CDR3 DNA sequence: TGTGCCAGCAGTTTCGGCAGCTCTGGGGCCAACGTCCTGACTTTC.

The chain is built from TRBV2 and TRBJ2-3, with TRBD1 matching over 8 bases. Germline CDR1 is SNHLY and CDR2 is FYNNEI. There are 16 residues in the CDR3. V lost 8 bases to trimming and J lost 2 bases; unmatched junction nucleotides: 12. The CDR3 bases are TGTGCCAGCTCCCCTGTCGGACAGGGACCCACAGATACGCAGTATTTT. It yields the protein CASSPVGQGPTDTQYF.